A single T cell receptor (beta chain) is shown here with its context. Its antigen has not been determined. Base qualities are not provided; no much larger clone lies one nucleotide away. The CDR3 contains 18 residues, cysteine and phenylalanine counted. The read is trimmed to its CDR3 DNA, 54 bases read in frame from base 1. Trimming removed 5 bases from V and 2 bases from J; the gene matches leave 12 bases unexplained. CDR1 and CDR2 were assigned from the germline V gene as SGHTS and YDEGEE. Systemically healthy Caucasian individuals from Russia, around 39 in total and aged roughly 6 to 100 years, were included as donors. Each donor gave around 9.5 milliliters of peripheral blood, collected into EDTA-treated Vacutainer tubes. Ficoll-Paque density-gradient centrifugation was used to isolate PBMCs, with at least 7 million per sample. Total RNA, at least 6 micrograms per sample, was extracted from PBMCs with Trizol reagent. For every donor, an aliquot of PBMCs went through flow cytometry to measure the percentages of naive CD45RAhigh/CD27high T cells.

The data are from a study of blood T cells in healthy people across ages (dated by TCRdb to the mid-2010s). Study-level background: Template switching captured roughly one uniquely barcoded TCR beta cDNA molecule per two T cells in model experiments. For two donors (one aged 18 to 29 and one aged 80 or older), the study analyzed two additional independent replicas of 1 million unique cDNA reads from the same blood draw. The donors were divided into four age groups: young (average around 16 years), middle-aged (about 39), aged (approximately 62) and long-lived (approximately 74). Age-related changes in TCR beta repertoire diversity were measured in the study by deep sequencing normalized with unique cDNA molecular identifiers.

The investigation overall reported the following: A strong correlation was found between observed TCR beta diversity and the percentage of naive T cells measured by flow cytometry. Bulk unsorted PBMC profiling prevented conclusive comparison of naive and antigen-experienced compartments. Observed TCR beta diversity per million T cells fell roughly linearly with age, and a significant reduction was already apparent by age around 44. The CMV infection status of donors was not known, potentially confounding age-related changes in expanded clonotypes. Estimates of total diversity based on one million sequenced T cells were regarded as lower bounds and as underestimates. Compared with the aged group, the long-lived group had more naive CD4+ T cells, fewer expanded clones and increased TCR diversity, suggesting age selection.

The library was obtained by 5' RACE. TCRdb records Illumina HiSeq 2500 as the sequencer. A second PCR of about 6 to 12 cycles was run with a J-beta primer mix and a sample-barcoded 5' primer. Each TCR beta cDNA molecule received a unique molecular identifier from a template-switch 5' adaptor carrying 12 random nucleotides. At least 3 million CDR3-containing paired-end reads were obtained from each sample. First-strand cDNA synthesis was performed from all RNA using the Mint cDNA synthesis kit, with priming by a TRBC-specific oligonucleotide. All cDNA was treated with uracil-DNA glycosylase and then went through a first 18-cycle PCR with the universal primers M1SS and BC2_uni_R. As for the authors' bioinformatics: Each sample was normalized by randomly selecting 1 million high-quality reads, each carrying a distinct molecular identifier. Instead of being binned into consensus sequences, reads with shared molecular identifiers were discarded. MiTCR, set to a Q25 quality threshold and the strictest error-elimination algorithm, was used for CDR3 identification, clonotype clustering and error correction. Lower-bound total TCR beta diversity was estimated with a nonparametric unseen species model using Euler transformation. TCRdb reprocessing: public reads trimmed at Q25 with fastp, clones called with MiXCR, in-frame beta chains kept. Rows are unified per CDR3 protein, each entry keeping the most common DNA and genes. These V and J calls originate from TCRdb's pipeline instead of the authors' own analysis. Here the sample has 550,000 to 650,000 distinct CDR3 sequences; over 25% occur a single time. Approximately 3.6% of the sample is taken by the ten largest.

This same sample was also taken into another study, of T cells of mothers and their children. As noted in the second study: Nine systemically healthy Caucasian individuals, comprising three mothers and their six children, were included as donors. cDNA synthesis used all of the extracted RNA, with around 1.6 ug of RNA in each 15 ul reaction. In the second PCR, the M1S primer introduced both the sample barcodes and 2-4 random nucleotides. Each mother yielded over 8 million TCR beta CDR3 reads and each child 3 million to 3.5 million reads. In both related and unrelated pairs, thymic selection shapes the output of TCR recombination in a similar way, with inherited differences having only a minor effect. Normalized repertoire overlap in related mother-child pairs was always slightly higher than in unrelated mother-child pairs, but the difference was never significant. With a sensitivity of 90 to 100 clones per million clonotypes, no persistent microchimeric T cell clones were detected. In the study, deep NGS was used to compare the TCR beta repertoires of mothers and children, and features distinguishing related mother-child pairs from unrelated individuals were sought. Mothers averaged about 40 +/- 4 years of age and children averaged around 10 +/- 4 years. Libraries were sequenced on Illumina HiSeq 2000 with 100+100 nt paired-end reads after adapter ligation with NEBNext reagents. To prevent cross-contamination, the mother and child libraries were prepared one month apart and sequenced in separate runs. Each donor had between roughly 450,000 and 2,300,000 distinct TCR beta clonotypes identified. Naive TCR beta clonotypes were estimated from low-frequency clonotypes matched to each donor's FACS-determined naive share, without sorting.

The sequence was obtained from a boy between 2 and 10 years old in good health. The chain is assembled from TRBV5-8 and TRBJ2-4, with TRBD2 identical over 11 junction bases. Sequenced: blood. The CDR3 reads as follows: CASRIAGGPSLPKNIQYF. The nucleotide sequence is TGTGCCAGCAGAATAGCGGGGGGGCCTAGTCTTCCCAAAAACATTCAGTACTTC. The full variable domain, completed from the reference TRBV5-8 and TRBJ2-4 proteins outside the CDR3, reads EAGVTQSPTHLIKTRGQQATLRCSPISGHTSVYWYQQALGLGLQFLLWYDEGEERNRGNFPPRFSGRQFPNYSSELNVNALELEDSALYLCASRIAGGPSLPKNIQYFGAGTRLSVL.